This T cell receptor (beta chain) emerged from a study of Graves' ophthalmopathy and Graves' hyperthyroidism. Findings and limits, study-wide: Using 13 signatures, a model distinguished ophthalmopathy from stable hyperthyroidism, reaching more than 85% sensitivity and about 81% specificity. Clonotypes were expanded in thyroid at above 0.001 frequency, and most also appeared in blood.

From germline, CDR1 is MNHNS and CDR2 SASEGT. CDR3 length: 15 amino acids. Unmatched junction bases numbered 7, after V lost 6 bases and J lost 6 bases. This clonotype has a count of ten or more. Antigen specificity is unknown. Investigators amplified TCR beta CDR3 regions from RNA transcripts. HTBI primers primed a first-round RT-PCR, and a second-round multiplex PCR followed. Each CDR3 protein is one row after TCRdb ran MiXCR on the multiplex PCR reads. The table lists over 500,000 distinct CDR3 sequences, approximately 22% of them singletons. Source material: peripheral blood. The V call is TRBV6-1, the J call TRBJ1-5; 11 positions agree with TRBD1. The receptor was derived from a young woman with stable Graves' hyperthyroidism. Some clones in this sample may be carry-over from other donors' samples. CDR3 in amino acids: CASRRTGGGRQPQHF. CDR3 nucleotides: TGTGCCAGCAGACGGACAGGGGGCGGTCGTCAGCCCCAGCATTTT.